Listed below are T cell receptor beta chains from one sample, sequenced in a study of T cell repertoires in cytomegalovirus infection. TCRdb fed the reads into MiXCR, producing one record per CDR3 protein. This sample has roughly 120,000 distinct CDR3 sequences; 29% occur once, and the top ten carry 81%. For these receptors, no antigen is known. The input for sequencing was CD8+ T cells from cultured PBMCs, taken from culture after CMV antigen stimulation. Receptors were obtained from a human donor in good health (CMV status not recorded). Some clones in this sample may be carry-over from other donors' samples. Both conserved end residues are part of each CDR3. A D gene is named only where the DNA matches it firmly. The size field is filled for only some rows; it gives once, few, many or a size class.

clone_size j_call d_call v_call cdr3_aa cdr3_nt
few TRBJ2-7 - TRBV7-6 CASSPGRGANEQYF TGTGCCAGCAGCCCAGGTCGGGGGGCAAACGAGCAGTACTTC
- TRBJ2-1 - TRBV5-1 CASSYVGGAGNEQFF TGCGCCAGCAGCTATGTTGGGGGGGCCGGCAATGAGCAGTTCTTC
few TRBJ2-7 TRBD1 TRBV29-1 CSVEGDRGSEQYF TGCAGCGTTGAGGGGGACAGGGGAAGCGAGCAGTACTTC
- TRBJ2-1 TRBD2 TRBV15 CATSRDPAGVSYNEQFF TGTGCCACCAGCAGAGACCCAGCGGGGGTCTCCTACAATGAGCAGTTCTTC
many TRBJ2-4 TRBD2 TRBV12-3/TRBV12-4 CASQIAGGVNIQYF TGTGCCAGTCAAATAGCGGGGGGGGTAAACATTCAGTACTTC
- TRBJ2-5 - TRBV20-1 CSARDRGPETQYF TGCAGTGCTAGAGATCGAGGGCCAGAGACCCAGTACTTC
- TRBJ2-1 TRBD1 TRBV7-8 CASSAQTGVGNEQFF TGTGCCAGCAGCGCGCAAACAGGGGTAGGCAATGAGCAGTTCTTC
- TRBJ2-3 - TRBV27 CASRKAGKVSTDTQYF TGTGCCAGCAGAAAGGCAGGGAAGGTGAGCACAGATACGCAGTATTTT
many TRBJ2-1 TRBD1 TRBV7-9 CASSQTITDRGTYNEQFF TGTGCCAGCAGCCAAACTATAACGGACAGGGGGACCTACAATGAGCAGTTCTTC
few TRBJ1-2 - TRBV7-9 CASSLASDSLGGYTF TGTGCCAGCAGCTTAGCGTCGGACAGCCTAGGTGGCTACACCTTC
few TRBJ2-7 TRBD1 TRBV27 CASSLTGQDLAYEQYF TGTGCCAGCAGTTTAACCGGACAGGACCTAGCCTACGAGCAGTACTTC
- TRBJ2-5 - TRBV27 CASSTYGGAQETQYF TGTGCCAGCAGCACTTACGGCGGAGCCCAAGAGACCCAGTACTTC
few TRBJ2-1 - TRBV7-6 CASSLEPGTFYNEQFF TGTGCCAGCAGCCTGGAACCTGGGACTTTCTACAATGAGCAGTTCTTC